This T cell receptor (beta chain) was sequenced during a study of T cell responses to AZD1222 COVID-19 vaccine. Clones were read by immunoSEQ multiplex PCR, and TCRdb kept only the in-frame ones, dropping some. The table has about 110,000 clones, 86% seen once. Source: peripheral blood, taken on day 0 of AZD1222 vaccination. This receptor was obtained from an adult in good health.

The CDR3 protein is CASSYRTGLNSPLHF. DNA for the CDR3: TGTGCCAGCAGTTACAGGACTGGCCTCAATTCACCCCTCCACTTT. The gene calls are TRBV6-2 or TRBV6-3 and TRBJ1-6; D not certain. This CDR3 has 15 residues. Germline lookup yields CDR1 MNHEY and CDR2 SVGEGT. V dropped 2 bases and J dropped 7 bases, with 12 bases sitting between them.